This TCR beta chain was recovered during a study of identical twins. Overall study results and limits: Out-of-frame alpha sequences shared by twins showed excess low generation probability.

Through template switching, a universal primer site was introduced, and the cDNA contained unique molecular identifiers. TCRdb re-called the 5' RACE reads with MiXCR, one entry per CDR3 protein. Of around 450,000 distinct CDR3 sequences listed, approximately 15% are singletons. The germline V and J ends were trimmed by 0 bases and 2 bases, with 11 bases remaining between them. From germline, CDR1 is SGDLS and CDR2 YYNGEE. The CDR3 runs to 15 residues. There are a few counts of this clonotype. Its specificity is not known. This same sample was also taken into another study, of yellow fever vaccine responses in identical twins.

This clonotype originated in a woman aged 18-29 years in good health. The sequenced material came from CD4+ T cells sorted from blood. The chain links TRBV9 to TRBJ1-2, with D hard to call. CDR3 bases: TGTGCCAGCAGCGTAGGAGCGACCCCCAACTATGGCTACACCTTC. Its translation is CASSVGATPNYGYTF.